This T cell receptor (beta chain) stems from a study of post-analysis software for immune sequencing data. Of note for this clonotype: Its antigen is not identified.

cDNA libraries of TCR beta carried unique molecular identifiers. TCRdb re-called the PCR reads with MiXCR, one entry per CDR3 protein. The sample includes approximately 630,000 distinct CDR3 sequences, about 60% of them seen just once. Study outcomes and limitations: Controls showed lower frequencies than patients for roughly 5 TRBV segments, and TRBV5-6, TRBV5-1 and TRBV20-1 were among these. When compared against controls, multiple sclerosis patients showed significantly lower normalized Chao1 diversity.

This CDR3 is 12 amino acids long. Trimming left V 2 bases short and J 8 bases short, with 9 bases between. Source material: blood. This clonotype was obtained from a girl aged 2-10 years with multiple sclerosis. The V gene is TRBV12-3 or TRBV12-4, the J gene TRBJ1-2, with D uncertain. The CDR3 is CASSLRPAGYTF. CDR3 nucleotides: TGTGCCAGCAGTTTAAGGCCGGCGGGCTACACCTTC.